The rows below give T cell receptor beta chains drawn from one sample of a study of T cell changes during pregnancy in multiple sclerosis. Produced via immunoSEQ multiplex PCR; TCRdb's table is partial and in-frame only. The sample gives around 35,000 clones, 90% of which show up once; approximately 0.37% is in the top ten. Sample: CD4+ T cells from peripheral blood mononuclear cells, taken in the second trimester of pregnancy. The receptors were gathered from a female donor with multiple sclerosis, enrolled in a pregnancy study. Each CDR3 is given without its conserved first and last residue.

v_call	cdr3_aa
TRBV30	AWSSRLVWY
TRBV5-6	ASTRGPSGANVLT
TRBV6-5	ASSYDAGLNTEAF
TRBV4-3	ASSQGTAGEQETQY
TRBV25-1	ASSGRYTGELF
TRBV4-1	ASSQDGGGMNTEAF
TRBV6-6	ASSGGGETQY
TRBV30	AWSTGLAGQYEQY
TRBV23-1	ASSQGDRATSYEQY
TRBV5-1	ASSDKGGGYEQY
TRBV10-2	ASSDRGGYGYT
TRBV5-6	ASSLVGQSNTEAF
TRBV9	ASSGGGQGGLGEQF
TRBV18	ASSPFPGTSGGAREQY
TRBV18	ASSPNRGRETQY
TRBV28	ASTTDRVGNTEAF
TRBV7-8	ASSLAGSLLAGELF
TRBV27	ASSLTSGSYEQY
TRBV19	ASRRQGEET
TRBV5-1	ASSPTRNYGYT
TRBV14	ASSPRTGGFAEAF
TRBV11-1	ASSDNYGYT
TRBV11-2	ASSRSLYNEQF
TRBV6-6	ASSYAEGANTQY
TRBV19	ASERQGTDQPQH
TRBV18	ASSRGQNTEAF
TRBV7-8	ASSSGQGVPINSGNTIY
TRBV28	ASSLGQGSLYGYT
TRBV7-3	ASSLLSGTNTEAF
TRBV27	ASSPTGVGYGYT
TRBV7-6	ASSLEAGAGANVLT
TRBV29-1	SASGGQGAGYGYT
TRBV5-1	ASSLTSGGGAQY
TRBV7-8	ASSLDAVTSGI
TRBV18	ASSPGLNTEAF
TRBV5-4	ASRSLNTEAF
TRBV14	ASSQDGRVIAGRHPDTQY
TRBV7-8	ASSLGRISNQPQH
TRBV7-2	ASSFTGQNYGYT
TRBV2	ASSEGTGVKEQY
TRBV19	ASSSGQGAFDTQY
TRBV2	ASSEALGTFGYT
TRBV7-2	ASSLGAGNYGYT
TRBV7-3	ASSSKGGNTEAF
TRBV4-2	ASSQVEGSGYT
TRBV7-2	ASSSGGASNTGELF
TRBV11-2	ASSSTSGTGELF
TRBV9	ASSATGGAYEQY
TRBV27	ASSPRGSGANVLT
TRBV29-1	SVEGWDRGPDEQF
TRBV19	ASGDIDTIY
TRBV18	ASSPRTGDYGYT
TRBV19	ASSSSGADEKLF
TRBV11-3	ASSPGAWGTGELF
TRBV27	ASSPGWNTEAF
TRBV27	ASSLGARDRGGDTQY
TRBV7-9	ASSLIATGGETQY
TRBV19	ASSGQGGNEQY
TRBV11-2	ASSPNHRLHEQY
TRBV9	ASSGPPAKGGRGAQY